Given below is one T cell receptor (beta chain) in context. No cognate antigen has been identified for it. No quality values exist for individual bases; no much larger clone is one base distant. From the germline V gene (reference sequence), CDR1 is SGHNT and CDR2 is YYREEE. Relative to germline, V is missing 0 bases and J is missing 3 bases, with 4 bases of the junction outside any gene match. Including cysteine and phenylalanine, the CDR3 has 15 amino acids. Just CDR3 DNA is preserved here, 45 bases in frame from base 1. The data originate from a study of shared clonotypes between healthy human individuals (dated by TCRdb to 2018 to 2021). At the level of the whole study: The cohort comprised a couple of women and a few men aged 18 to 49 years. Per donor, three plates each were used for CD4 naive and CD4 memory, two for CD8 naive, and one for CD8 memory. To estimate repertoire size and how much clonotype sharing occurs between individuals, the study deeply sequenced the blood TCR repertoires of roughly 5 healthy adults. Different laboratories and diverse techniques were used to prepare libraries and sequence TCR repertoires, to increase sequencing depth and limit assay-specific biases. Between about 0.94 and 10 billion PBMCs per donor were obtained by leukapheresis. Broad study findings and their caveats: The genetic and exposure-history diversity represented was limited by the small number of donors. Rarefaction of sorted-subset datasets indicated incomplete sequencing despite the large sequencing depth. Clonotypes shared by all four sorted-subset donors showed higher generation probabilities than non-shared clonotypes. Only blood was sampled, and tissue TCR repertoires likely differ from those in blood. Based on pairwise subsampling, the degree of clonotype sharing among donors was expected to be affected by sequencing depth. Estimated clonotype richness was generally larger for naive than for memory subsets. Sharing across a few donors was observed for around 5% of naive CD4, about 3.2% of naive CD8, over 2% of memory CD4, and over 0.3% of memory CD8 clonotypes.

TCR CDR3 regions were amplified from genomic DNA by multiplex PCR using the deep immunoSEQ assay. For each cell subset, the extracted genomic DNA was distributed evenly across all wells of several immunoSEQ 96-well plates, and each plate served as one replicate. For sorted subsets, each replicate PCR was loaded with roughly 190 ng genomic DNA, equivalent to approximately 33,000 T cell genomes. The purified libraries were quantified using a Qubit 3.0 fluorometer, sized with a Bioanalyzer 2100, and then quantified again using the KAPA Library Quantification kit. A separate single-read 150-cycle Illumina NextSeq 550 flow cell was used to sequence each immunoSEQ 96-well plate. As for the original processing: The immunoSEQ output contained only junctional sequences without quality scores, so filtering could not match that applied to full-length reads. Sequences were annotated with PyIR, a Python wrapper for IgBLAST v1.9, and V/J genes and CDR3 were assigned using IMGT germline references. Reads were removed for weak V/J assignments (E-value above 1e-6), missing CDR3, stop codons, out-of-frame junctions, or ambiguous translated residues. V3J clonotypes were defined as sequences sharing an identical inferred V gene, J gene, and CDR3 amino acid sequence. Percentage overlap between repertoires was calculated by dividing the number of shared unique clonotypes by the size of the smaller repertoire. Richness of each repertoire was evaluated using RTK rarefaction, the Chao1 estimator, and Recon v2.1 estimates of unobserved clonotypes. For all TCRbeta clonotypes obtained by the gDNA method from a few donors, generation probabilities were computed with OLGA. The immuneACCESS repertoire file appears here via TCRdb, limited to in-frame rearrangements. These files lack a portion of the clones; in checked studies, under half of the deficit traces to unresolved V genes, and the cause of the others is not known. Clonal size and the V and J genes are those of that table, whereas D and trimming came from the DNA. In all, the sample holds around 980,000 clones, and 75% to 85% of those were seen once. The top ten clones comprise 0.6% to 0.7% of the sample.

The donors were healthy, HIV-negative adults with no recently reported acute infections or vaccinations. Every donor was a Caucasian adult living in Nashville, Tennessee, USA. CD4+ T cells were enriched by magnetic negative selection; naive cells were then positively selected on CD45RA, and the negative fraction formed the memory subset. Blood was collected by leukapheresis, and PBMCs were isolated by Ficoll-Histopaque density gradient centrifugation and then cryopreserved in liquid nitrogen vapor phase. Analytical flow cytometry was used to check the purity and quantity of every magnetically sorted T cell population. From each sorted fraction, genomic DNA was isolated and quantified by UV absorbance on a Nanodrop 2000c.

The sequence was collected from a man younger than 35 in good health. Some clones in this sample may be carry-over from other donors' samples. Sequenced input: memory CD4+ T cells from PBMCs. Sample cell subset or site, as interpreted from the label and publication: CD45RA-negative fraction. The rearranged chain carries TRBV5-4 and TRBJ2-7, with 9 central nucleotides matching TRBD1. The DNA sequence is TGTGCCAGCAGCTTGGAACCGGGACAGGGCTACGAGCAGTACTTC. The encoded protein is CASSLEPGQGYEQYF. Outside the CDR3, residues come from the reference TRBV5-4 and TRBJ2-7 proteins, so the full variable domain is: ETGVTQSPTHLIKTRGQQVTLRCSSQSGHNTVSWYQQALGQGPQFIFQYYREEENGRGNFPPRFSGLQFPNYSSELNVNALELDDSALYLCASSLEPGQGYEQYFGPGTRLTVT.